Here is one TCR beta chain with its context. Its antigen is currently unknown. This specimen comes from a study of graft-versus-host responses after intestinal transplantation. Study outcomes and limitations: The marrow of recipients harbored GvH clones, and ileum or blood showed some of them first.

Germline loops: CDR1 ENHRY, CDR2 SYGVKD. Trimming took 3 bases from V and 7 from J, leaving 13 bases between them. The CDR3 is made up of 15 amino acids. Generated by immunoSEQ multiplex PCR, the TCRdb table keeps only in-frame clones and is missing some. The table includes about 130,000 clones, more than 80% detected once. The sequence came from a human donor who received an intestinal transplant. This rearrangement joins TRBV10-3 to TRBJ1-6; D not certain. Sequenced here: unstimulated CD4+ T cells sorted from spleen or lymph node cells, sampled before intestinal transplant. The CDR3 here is CAISETVGGNSPLHF. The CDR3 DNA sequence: TGTGCCATCAGTGAAACGGTTGGAGGGAATTCACCCCTCCACTTT.